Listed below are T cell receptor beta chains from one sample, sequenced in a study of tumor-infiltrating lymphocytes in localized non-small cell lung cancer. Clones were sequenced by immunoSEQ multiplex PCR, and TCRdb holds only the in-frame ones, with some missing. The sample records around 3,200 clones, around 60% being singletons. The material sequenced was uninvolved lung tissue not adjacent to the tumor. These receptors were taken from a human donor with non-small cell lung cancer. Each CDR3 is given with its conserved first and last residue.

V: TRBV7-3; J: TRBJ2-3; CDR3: CASSGETDTQYF
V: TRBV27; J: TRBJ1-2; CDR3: CASRLQPTGDYGYTF
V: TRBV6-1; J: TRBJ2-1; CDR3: CASSETRSNEQFF
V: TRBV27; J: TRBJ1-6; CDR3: CASSLGQVNSPLHF
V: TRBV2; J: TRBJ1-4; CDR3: CASSRQGAANEKLFF
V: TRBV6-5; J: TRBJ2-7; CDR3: CASSKGQGIYEQYF
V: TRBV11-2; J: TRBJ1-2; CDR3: CASSPDRNYGYTF
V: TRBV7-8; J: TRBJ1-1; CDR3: CASSITGTAEAFF
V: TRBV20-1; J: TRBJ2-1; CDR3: CSANPEQFF
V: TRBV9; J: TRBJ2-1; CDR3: CASSVRPGLAGHNEQFF
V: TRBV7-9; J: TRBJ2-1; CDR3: CASSLGTSGNEQFF
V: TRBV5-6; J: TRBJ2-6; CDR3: CASSLLNRISGANVLTF
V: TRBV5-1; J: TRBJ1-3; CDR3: CASSLRGGSDTIYF
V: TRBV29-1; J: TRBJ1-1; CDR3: CSSTGRDGTEAFF
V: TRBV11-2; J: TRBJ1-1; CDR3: CASSPDRFEAFF
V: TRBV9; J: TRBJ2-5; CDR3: CASSVELADGETQYF
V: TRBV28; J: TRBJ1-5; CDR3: CASSLQSSNQPQHF
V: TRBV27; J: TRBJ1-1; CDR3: CASSLGENTEAFF
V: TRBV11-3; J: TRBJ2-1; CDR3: CASSLVRQGEQFF
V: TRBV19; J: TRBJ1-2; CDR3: CATAGANYGYTF
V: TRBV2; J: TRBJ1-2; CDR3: CASRGGQGIGYTF
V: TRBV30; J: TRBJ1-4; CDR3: CAWSALRAGEKLFF
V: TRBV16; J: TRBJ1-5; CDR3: CASSPDRAQPQHF
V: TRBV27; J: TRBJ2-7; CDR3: CASSFLVRSPYEQYF
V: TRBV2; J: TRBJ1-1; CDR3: CASSVQHNTEAFF
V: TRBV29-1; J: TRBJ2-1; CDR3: CSVDWANEQFF
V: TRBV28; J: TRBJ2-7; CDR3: CASRGQLYEQYF
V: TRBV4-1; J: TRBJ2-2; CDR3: CASSQEFGGGSNTGELFF
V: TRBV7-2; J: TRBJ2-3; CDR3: CASSPYTDTQYF
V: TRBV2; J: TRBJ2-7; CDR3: CASSEASGGTYASYEQYF
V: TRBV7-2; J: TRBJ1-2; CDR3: CASSGGSIGNYGYTF
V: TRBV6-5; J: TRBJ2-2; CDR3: CASRTTGGAFGELFF
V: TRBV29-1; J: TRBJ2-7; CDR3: CSARTGASYEQYF
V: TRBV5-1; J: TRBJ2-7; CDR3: CASSFGSYTSYEQYF
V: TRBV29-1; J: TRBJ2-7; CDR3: CSVLAQSYEQYF
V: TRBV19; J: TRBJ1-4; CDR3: CASSRGQADPEKLFF
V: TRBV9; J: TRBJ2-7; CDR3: CASSRDSSYEQYF
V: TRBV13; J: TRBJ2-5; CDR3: CASSLGTAIAETQYF
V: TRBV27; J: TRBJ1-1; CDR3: CASSQRVGTEAFF
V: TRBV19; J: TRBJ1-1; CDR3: CASMEGGNTEAFF
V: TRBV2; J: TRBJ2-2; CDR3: CASSSGTGIPNTGELFF
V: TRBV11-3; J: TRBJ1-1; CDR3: CASSRVRYTEAFF
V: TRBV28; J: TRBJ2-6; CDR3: CASSSGQLSGANVLTF
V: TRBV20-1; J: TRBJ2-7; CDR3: CSARGRDEQYF
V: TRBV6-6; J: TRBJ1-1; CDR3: CASSPTGDGAFF
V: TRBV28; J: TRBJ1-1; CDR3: CASSLGQANTEAFF
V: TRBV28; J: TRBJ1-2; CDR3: CASSFIPHGYTF
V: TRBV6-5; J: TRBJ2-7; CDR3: CASSTGLEKEQYF
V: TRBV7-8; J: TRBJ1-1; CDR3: CASSLKQGGTEAFF
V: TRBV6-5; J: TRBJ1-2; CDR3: CASSRADVGYGYTF
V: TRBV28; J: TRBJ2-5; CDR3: CASSDPGAGETQYF
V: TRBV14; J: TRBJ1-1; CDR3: CASRGGLKAFF
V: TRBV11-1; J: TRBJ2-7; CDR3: CASSFTSGGAYEQYF
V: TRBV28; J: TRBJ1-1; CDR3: CASSTGRAAFF